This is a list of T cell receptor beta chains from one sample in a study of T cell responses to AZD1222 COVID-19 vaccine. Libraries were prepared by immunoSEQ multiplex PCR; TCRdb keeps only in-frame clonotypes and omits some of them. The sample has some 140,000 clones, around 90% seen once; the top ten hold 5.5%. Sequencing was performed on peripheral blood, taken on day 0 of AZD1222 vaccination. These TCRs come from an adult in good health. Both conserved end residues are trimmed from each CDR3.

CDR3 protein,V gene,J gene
ASSYDGLAVNEQF,TRBV6-5,TRBJ2-1
SVVSGDQPQH,TRBV29-1,TRBJ1-5
ASSQDRVSSYEQY,TRBV3-1/TRBV3-2,TRBJ2-7
ASSLRGQSMNTEAF,TRBV5-1,TRBJ1-1
AWGSGNTIY,TRBV30,TRBJ1-3
ASSQVAGEAF,TRBV3-1/TRBV3-2,TRBJ1-1
ASSFSGGQPQH,TRBV28,TRBJ1-5
ASRITITSYEQY,TRBV19,TRBJ2-7
ASSSTGLPSGANVLT,TRBV27,TRBJ2-6
ASSSIQGSYGYT,TRBV11-2,TRBJ1-2
ASSIEGLNNSPLH,TRBV19,TRBJ1-6
SVEPGRGYT,TRBV29-1,TRBJ1-2
ASSLSSIGYT,TRBV28,TRBJ1-2
ASSLGTGTNTQY,TRBV7-9,TRBJ2-3
ASSLGRGLAGYNEQF,TRBV7-2,TRBJ2-1
ASSTVQGGGETQY,TRBV19,TRBJ2-5
ASTSQGVGTEAF,TRBV28,TRBJ1-1
AWQGAKGGYT,TRBV30,TRBJ1-2
ASSWPLMADSTDTQY,TRBV5-1,TRBJ2-3
ASSQGLDGNEQF,TRBV4-2,TRBJ2-1
ASSITSGRAGNEQF,TRBV6-2/TRBV6-3,TRBJ2-1
SVDWRNTEAF,TRBV29-1,TRBJ1-1
ASSVGTGGNTEAF,TRBV9,TRBJ1-1
AISESRQYQETQY,TRBV10-3,TRBJ2-5
ASNQGRGRLGYNEQF,TRBV7-2,TRBJ2-1
ASRGRLAGFADTQY,TRBV27,TRBJ2-3
ASSLQGQNSPLH,TRBV13,TRBJ1-6
ASSLGSSYNEQF,TRBV7-8,TRBJ2-1
AISVREFGYEQY,TRBV10-3,TRBJ2-7
ASSSPGRTGNTIY,TRBV6-5,TRBJ1-3
ASSTGGAANEKLF,TRBV6-5,TRBJ1-4
ASSQGVRGSDGYT,TRBV4-3,TRBJ1-2
ASSLMGSGLSTDTQY,TRBV7-2,TRBJ2-3
ASAPATGETQY,TRBV6-5,TRBJ2-5
ASSRWPTGQETQY,TRBV7-9,TRBJ2-5
AWVGEGKDTQY,TRBV30,TRBJ2-3
ASSPQSYEQY,TRBV18,TRBJ2-7
SAFSLNIQY,TRBV20-1,TRBJ2-4
ASSPGGYEQY,TRBV7-3,TRBJ2-7
ASSAGAGNTIY,TRBV9,TRBJ1-3
ATSRTGAFTSYEQY,TRBV19,TRBJ2-7
ASSPRKATNEKLF,TRBV27,TRBJ1-4
ASSRGPNEAF,TRBV5-1,TRBJ1-1
ATRAPGQENTGELF,TRBV24-1,TRBJ2-2
ASSLHGDYNEQF,TRBV27,TRBJ2-1
ASSPNRYNSPLH,TRBV19,TRBJ1-6